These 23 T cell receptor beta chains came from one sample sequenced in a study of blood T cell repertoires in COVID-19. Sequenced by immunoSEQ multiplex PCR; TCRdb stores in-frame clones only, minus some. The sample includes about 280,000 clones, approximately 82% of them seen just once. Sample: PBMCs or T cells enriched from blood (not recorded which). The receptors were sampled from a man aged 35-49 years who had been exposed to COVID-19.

CDR3 residues: CASSYRPRQATGYTF. The CDR3 DNA reads as TGTGCCAGCAGTTATCGGCCGCGACAAGCTACGGGCTACACCTTC. The rearrangement links TRBV6-5 to TRBJ1-2; D is ambiguous. V dropped 3 bases and J dropped 8 bases, with 19 bases sitting between them. The germline CDR1 and CDR2 sequences are MNHEY and SVGAGI. The CDR3 loop spans 15 amino acids.

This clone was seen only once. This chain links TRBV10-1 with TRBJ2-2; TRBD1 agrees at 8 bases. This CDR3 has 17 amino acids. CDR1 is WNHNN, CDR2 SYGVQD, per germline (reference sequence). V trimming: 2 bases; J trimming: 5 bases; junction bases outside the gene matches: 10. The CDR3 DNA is TGCGCCAGCAGTGAGCGTGGCCGGACAGGGTTGACCGGGGAGCTGTTTTTT. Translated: CASSERGRTGLTGELFF.

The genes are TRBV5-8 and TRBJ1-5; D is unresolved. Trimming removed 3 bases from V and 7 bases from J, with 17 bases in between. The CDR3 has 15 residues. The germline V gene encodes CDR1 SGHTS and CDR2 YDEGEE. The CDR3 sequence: CASSYSRRTGQPQHF. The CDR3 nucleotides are TGTGCCAGCAGCTACAGCCGCCGAACTGGGCAGCCCCAGCATTTT. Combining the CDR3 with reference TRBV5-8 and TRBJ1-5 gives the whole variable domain EAGVTQSPTHLIKTRGQQATLRCSPISGHTSVYWYQQALGLGLQFLLWYDEGEERNRGNFPPRFSGRQFPNYSSELNVNALELEDSALYLCASSYSRRTGQPQHFGDGTRLSIL.

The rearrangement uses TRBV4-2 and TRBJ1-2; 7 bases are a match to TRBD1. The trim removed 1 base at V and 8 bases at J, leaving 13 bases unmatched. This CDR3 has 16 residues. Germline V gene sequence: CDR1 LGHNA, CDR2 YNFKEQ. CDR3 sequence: CASSQVRGASLGGYTF. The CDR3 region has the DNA TGTGCCAGCAGCCAAGTCAGGGGGGCCTCCCTCGGGGGCTACACCTTC.

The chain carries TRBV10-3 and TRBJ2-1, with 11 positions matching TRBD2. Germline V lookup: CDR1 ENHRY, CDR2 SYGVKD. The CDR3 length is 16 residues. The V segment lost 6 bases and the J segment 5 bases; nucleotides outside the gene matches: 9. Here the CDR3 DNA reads TGTGCCATCAGGGTGGCCTTTAGCGGGAGGGACAATGAGCAGTTCTTC. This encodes CAIRVAFSGRDNEQFF.

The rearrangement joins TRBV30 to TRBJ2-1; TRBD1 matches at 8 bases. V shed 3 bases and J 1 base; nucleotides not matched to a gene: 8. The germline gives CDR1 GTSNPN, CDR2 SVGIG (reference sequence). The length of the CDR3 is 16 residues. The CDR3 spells CAWSAPGQVSYNEQFF. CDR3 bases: TGTGCCTGGAGCGCGCCGGGACAGGTGTCCTACAATGAGCAGTTCTTC.

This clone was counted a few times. The CDR3 protein is CASSSTGRGYTF. The CDR3, as DNA: TGTGCCAGCAGTTCTACAGGGAGAGGCTACACCTTC. The gene calls are TRBV12-3 or TRBV12-4 and TRBJ1-2; TRBD1 is a possible D gene (6 bases). The CDR3 sequence is 12 residues long. Trimming took 4 bases from V and 8 from J, leaving 11 bases between them.

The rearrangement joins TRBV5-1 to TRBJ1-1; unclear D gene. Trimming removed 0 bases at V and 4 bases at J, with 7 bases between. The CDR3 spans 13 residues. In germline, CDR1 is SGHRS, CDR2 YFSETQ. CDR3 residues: CASSLVSGTEAFF. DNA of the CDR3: TGCGCCAGCAGCTTGGTGTCGGGCACTGAAGCTTTCTTT.

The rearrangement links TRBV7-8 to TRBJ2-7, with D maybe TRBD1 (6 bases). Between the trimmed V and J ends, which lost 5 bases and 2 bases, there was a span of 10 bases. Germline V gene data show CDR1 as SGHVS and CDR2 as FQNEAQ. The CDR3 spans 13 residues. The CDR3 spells CASSPRGTYEQYF. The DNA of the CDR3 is TGTGCCAGCAGCCCCAGGGGAACCTACGAGCAGTACTTC. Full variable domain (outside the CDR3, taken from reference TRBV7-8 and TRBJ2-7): GAGVSQSPRYKVAKRGQDVALRCDPISGHVSLFWYQQALGQGPEFLTYFQNEAQLDKSGLPSDRFFAERPEGSVSTLKIQRTQQEDSAVYLCASSPRGTYEQYFGPGTRLTVT.

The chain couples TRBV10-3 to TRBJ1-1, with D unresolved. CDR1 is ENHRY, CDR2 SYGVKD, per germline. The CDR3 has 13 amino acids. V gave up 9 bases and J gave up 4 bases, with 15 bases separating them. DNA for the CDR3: TGTGCCATGCGAATGTTTGAGGGCACTGAAGCTTTCTTT. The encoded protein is CAMRMFEGTEAFF.

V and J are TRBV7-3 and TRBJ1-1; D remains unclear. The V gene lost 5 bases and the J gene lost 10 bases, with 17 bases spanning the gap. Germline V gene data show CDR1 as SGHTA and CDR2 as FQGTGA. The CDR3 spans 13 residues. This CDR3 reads CASSPRYGSRAFF. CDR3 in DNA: TGTGCCAGCAGCCCCCGTTACGGTTCGCGAGCTTTCTTT.

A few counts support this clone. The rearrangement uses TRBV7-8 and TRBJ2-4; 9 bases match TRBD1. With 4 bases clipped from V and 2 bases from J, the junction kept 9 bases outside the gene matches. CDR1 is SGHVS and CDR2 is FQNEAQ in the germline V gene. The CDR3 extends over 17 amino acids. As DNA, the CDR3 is TGTGCCAGCAGCTACGGGCCGGACAGGGGAACCAAAAACATTCAGTACTTC. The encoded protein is CASSYGPDRGTKNIQYF.

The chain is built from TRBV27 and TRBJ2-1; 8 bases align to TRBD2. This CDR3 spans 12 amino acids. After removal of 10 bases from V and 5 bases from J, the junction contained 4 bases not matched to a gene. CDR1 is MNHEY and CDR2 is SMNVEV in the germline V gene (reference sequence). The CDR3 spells CATEAGDNEQFF. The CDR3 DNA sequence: TGTGCCACCGAAGCGGGGGACAATGAGCAGTTCTTC.

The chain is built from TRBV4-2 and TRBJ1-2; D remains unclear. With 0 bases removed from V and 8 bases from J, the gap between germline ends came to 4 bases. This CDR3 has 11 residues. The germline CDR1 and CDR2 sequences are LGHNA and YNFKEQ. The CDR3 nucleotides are TGTGCCAGCAGCCAAGATGAGGGCTACACCTTC. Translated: CASSQDEGYTF.

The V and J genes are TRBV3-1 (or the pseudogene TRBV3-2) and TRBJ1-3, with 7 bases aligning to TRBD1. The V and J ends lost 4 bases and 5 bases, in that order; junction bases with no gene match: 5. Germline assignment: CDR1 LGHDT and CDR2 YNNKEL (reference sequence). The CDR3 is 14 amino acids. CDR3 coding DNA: TGTGCCAGCAGCCCCGACAGGGAACGAAACACCATATATTTT. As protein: CASSPDRERNTIYF.

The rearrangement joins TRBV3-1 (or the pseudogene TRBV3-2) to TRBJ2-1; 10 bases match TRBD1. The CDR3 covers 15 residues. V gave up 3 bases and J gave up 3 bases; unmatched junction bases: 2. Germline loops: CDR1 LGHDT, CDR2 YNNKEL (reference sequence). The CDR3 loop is CASSHRDRGYNEQFF. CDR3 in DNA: TGTGCCAGCAGCCACCGGGACAGGGGCTACAATGAGCAGTTCTTC.

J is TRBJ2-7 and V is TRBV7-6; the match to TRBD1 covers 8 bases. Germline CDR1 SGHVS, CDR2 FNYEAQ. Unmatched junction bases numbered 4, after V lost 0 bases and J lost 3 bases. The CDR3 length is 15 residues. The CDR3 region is CASSLAPTGDYEQYF. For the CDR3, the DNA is TGTGCCAGCAGCTTAGCTCCGACAGGGGACTACGAGCAGTACTTC.

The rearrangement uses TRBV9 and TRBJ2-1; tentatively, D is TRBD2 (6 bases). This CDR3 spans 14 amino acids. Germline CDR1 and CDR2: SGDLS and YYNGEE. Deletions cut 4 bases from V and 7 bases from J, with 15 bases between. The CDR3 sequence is CASSPAGRWNEQFF. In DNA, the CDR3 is TGTGCCAGCAGCCCCGCCGGGAGATGGAATGAGCAGTTCTTC.

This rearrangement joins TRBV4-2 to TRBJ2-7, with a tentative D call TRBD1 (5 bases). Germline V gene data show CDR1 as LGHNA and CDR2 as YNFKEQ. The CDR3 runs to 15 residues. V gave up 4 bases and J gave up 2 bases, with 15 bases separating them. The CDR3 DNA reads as TGTGCCAGCAGCCTAAGGGAAGGGGCGACCTACGAGCAGTACTTC. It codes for CASSLREGATYEQYF.

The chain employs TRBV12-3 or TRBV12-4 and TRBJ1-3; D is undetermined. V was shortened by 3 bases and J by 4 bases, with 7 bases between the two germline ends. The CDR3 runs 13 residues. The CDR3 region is CASSLYSGNTIYF. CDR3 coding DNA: TGTGCCAGCAGTTTGTACAGCGGAAACACCATATATTTT.

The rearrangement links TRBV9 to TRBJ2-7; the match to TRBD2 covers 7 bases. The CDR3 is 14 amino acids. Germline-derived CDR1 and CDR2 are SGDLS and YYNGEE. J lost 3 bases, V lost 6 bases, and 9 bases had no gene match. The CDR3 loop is CASTPGLDHYEQYF. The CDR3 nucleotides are TGTGCCAGCACCCCAGGACTAGATCACTACGAGCAGTACTTC. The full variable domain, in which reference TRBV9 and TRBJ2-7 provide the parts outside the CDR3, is DSGVTQTPKHLITATGQRVTLRCSPRSGDLSVYWYQQSLDQGLQFLIQYYNGEERAKGNILERFSAQQFPDLHSELNLSSLELGDSALYFCASTPGLDHYEQYFGPGTRLTVT.

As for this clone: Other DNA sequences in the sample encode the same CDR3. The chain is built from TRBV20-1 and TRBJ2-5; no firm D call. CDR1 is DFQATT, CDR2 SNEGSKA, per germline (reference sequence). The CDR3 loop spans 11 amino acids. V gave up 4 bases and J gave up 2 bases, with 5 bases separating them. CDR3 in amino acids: CSATLQETQYF. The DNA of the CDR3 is TGCAGTGCTACCCTACAAGAGACCCAGTACTTC.

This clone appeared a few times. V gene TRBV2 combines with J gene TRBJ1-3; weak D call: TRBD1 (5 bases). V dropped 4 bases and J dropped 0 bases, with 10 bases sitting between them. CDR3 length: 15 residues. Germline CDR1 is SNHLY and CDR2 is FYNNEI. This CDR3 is CASSGEGNSGNTIYF. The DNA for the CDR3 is TGTGCCAGCAGTGGGGAGGGGAACTCTGGAAACACCATATATTTT.